These 21 T cell receptor beta chains were sequenced from one sample in a study of cytomegalovirus exposure and HLA in healthy donors. TCRdb's copy holds only in-frame clones and misses some; the assay was immunoSEQ multiplex PCR. The sample yields around 130,000 clones, roughly nine tenths seen once. The sample was PBMCs. These TCRs come from a man aged 30 to 39 in good health and CMV-seronegative.

The V and J genes are TRBV27 and TRBJ1-2; 8 bases line up with TRBD1. V dropped 6 bases and J dropped 7; count of bases not matched to a gene: 10. Germline CDR1 is MNHEY and CDR2 is SMNVEV (reference sequence). This CDR3 region has 14 residues. CDR3: CASRTQTGDRGYTF. The CDR3 DNA follows: TGTGCCAGCAGGACCCAGACAGGGGACCGTGGCTACACCTTC.

This sequence joins TRBV6-5 and TRBJ1-1; D may be TRBD1 (5 bases). This CDR3 has 14 residues. CDR1 and CDR2 (germline): MNHEY, SVGAGI. The CDR3 DNA reads as TGTGTTTCCAGGGAAACACACATGAACACTGAAGCTTTCTTT. This translates into CVSRETHMNTEAFF.

V is TRBV28 and J is TRBJ1-1; 9 bases are shared with TRBD1. Germline V gene data show CDR1 as MDHEN and CDR2 as SYDVKM. The CDR3 length is 15 residues. J was trimmed by 3 bases and V by 2 bases; bases with no gene match: 4. The CDR3 DNA sequence: TGTGCCAGCAGTTTACCCCGGGACAGGGACACTGAAGCTTTCTTT. Amino acid sequence: CASSLPRDRDTEAFF.

V gene TRBV10-3 combines with J gene TRBJ2-3; 11 bases are a match to TRBD1. CDR1 and CDR2 (germline): ENHRY, SYGVKD. This CDR3 comprises 18 residues. With V trimmed by 3 bases and J by 5 bases, 13 bases remained unmatched. Here the CDR3 DNA reads TGTGCCATCAGTGACTCGGACAGGGGGCGCTACGTCTTAGATACGCAGTATTTT. Encoded protein: CAISDSDRGRYVLDTQYF.

In DNA form, the CDR3 reads TGTGCCAGCAGCGTGCGAACTAGCGCTTCTTCCTACGAGCAGTACTTC. As protein: CASSVRTSASSYEQYF. V is TRBV9 and J is TRBJ2-7; 7 bases map to TRBD2. Trimming cost V 2 bases and J 1 base; bases outside gene matches: 9. Germline V CDR1 and CDR2: SGDLS, YYNGEE. CDR3 length: 16 residues.

The chain links TRBV19 to TRBJ2-3; tentative D call: TRBD1 (6 bases). The germline gives CDR1 LNHDA, CDR2 SQIVND (reference sequence). The CDR3 consists of 15 residues. V lost 5 bases, J lost 0 bases, and 12 bases lay in between. CDR3 DNA: TGTGCCAGTAGTCCCGACAGGACTAGCACAGATACGCAGTATTTT. Encoded protein: CASSPDRTSTDTQYF.

This chain connects TRBV18 to TRBJ2-7, with TRBD1 matching over 7 bases. The V and J ends lost 2 bases and 5 bases, in that order; junction bases with no gene match: 12. CDR1 is KGHSH and CDR2 is LQKENI in the germline V gene. CDR3 length: 16 residues. CDR3 region: CASSPSPGQSINEQYF. DNA of the CDR3: TGTGCCAGCTCACCATCGCCGGGACAGTCGATCAACGAGCAGTACTTC.

The chain employs TRBV7-9 and TRBJ1-2; 7 nucleotides align to TRBD1. Germline V CDR1 and CDR2: SEHNR, FQNEAQ (reference sequence). The CDR3 runs to 14 residues. Germline trimming cut 4 bases from V and 7 bases from J; bases unmatched to any gene: 9. CDR3 nucleotide sequence: TGTGCCAGCAGCTCGAACACAGGGGTTGGTGGCTACACCTTC. This gives the protein CASSSNTGVGGYTF.

The chain joins TRBV6-5 to TRBJ2-5; weak D call: TRBD1 (7 bases). The CDR3 contains 14 residues. The V gene's germline CDR1 is MNHEY and CDR2 SVGAGI. The V end was cut by 8 bases, the J end by 5 bases, with 18 bases between. Here the CDR3 reads CASFPGGNVETQYF. In nucleotides, the CDR3 is TGTGCCAGCTTCCCAGGGGGGAATGTGGAGACCCAGTACTTC.

The chain employs TRBV5-6 and TRBJ2-3; D gene unclear. The ends were cut back, 3 bases at V and 2 bases at J, with 7 bases in the middle. From germline, CDR1 is SGHDT and CDR2 YYEEEE. This CDR3 region has 13 residues. DNA of the CDR3: TGTGCCAGCAGCTCCGGGTACACAGATACGCAGTATTTT. Protein product: CASSSGYTDTQYF.

The rearrangement joins TRBV5-4 to TRBJ2-3; perhaps TRBD2 as D (5 bases). This CDR3 region has 12 residues. V was trimmed by 2 bases and J by 8 bases, leaving 9 bases between them. CDR1 and CDR2 from the germline V gene are SGHNT and YYREEE (reference sequence). The CDR3 reads CASSFGLGTQYF. In nucleotides, the CDR3 is TGTGCCAGCAGCTTTGGACTGGGTACGCAGTATTTT.

The rearrangement joins TRBV29-1 to TRBJ2-1; a possible D gene is TRBD1 (6 bases). Germline V CDR1 and CDR2: SQVTM, ANQGSEA. V dropped 2 bases and J dropped 6 bases, with 17 bases sitting between them. The CDR3 spans 15 residues. CDR3 region: CSVELGRGPFNEQFF. CDR3 nucleotide sequence: TGCAGCGTTGAATTGGGCAGGGGCCCCTTCAATGAGCAGTTCTTC.

This clone has a single count. This sequence joins TRBV13 and TRBJ1-3; D is undetermined. The CDR3 contains 15 residues. The ends were cut back, 1 base at V and 0 bases at J, with 7 bases in the middle. Germline V CDR1 and CDR2: PRHDT, FYEKMQ (reference sequence). The CDR3 region is CASSLDSFSGNTIYF. The DNA for the CDR3 is TGTGCCAGCAGCTTAGACAGCTTCTCTGGAAACACCATATATTTT. The full variable domain, in which reference TRBV13 and TRBJ1-3 provide the parts outside the CDR3, is AAGVIQSPRHLIKEKRETATLKCYPIPRHDTVYWYQQGPGQDPQFLISFYEKMQSDKGSIPDRFSAQQFSDYHSELNMSSLELGDSALYFCASSLDSFSGNTIYFGEGSWLTVV.

The CDR3 sequence: CASKSDRDPGNTIYF. As DNA, the CDR3 is TGTGCCAGCAAGTCCGACAGGGACCCTGGAAACACCATATATTTT. The rearrangement links TRBV6-5 to TRBJ1-3; 7 bases agree with TRBD1. Germline CDR1 is MNHEY and CDR2 is SVGAGI. The CDR3 sequence is 15 residues long. V was pared by 7 bases and J by 2 bases, with 8 bases of the junction left unmatched.

This clone was seen only once. The rearrangement uses TRBV13 and TRBJ1-1; 9 bases agree with TRBD1. Germline V lookup: CDR1 PRHDT, CDR2 FYEKMQ (reference sequence). Germline trimming cut 5 bases from V and 4 bases from J; bases unmatched to any gene: 14. The CDR3 consists of 17 residues. Written as DNA, the CDR3 is TGTGCCAGCAGCCAGTACAGGGGGCTAAGTCAGGTCACTGAAGCTTTCTTT. It translates to CASSQYRGLSQVTEAFF.

This chain joins TRBV6-5 and TRBJ2-7; a weak D match, TRBD2 (6 bases). V lost 9 bases, J lost 4 bases, and 13 bases lay in between. Germline lookup yields CDR1 MNHEY and CDR2 SVGAGI. This CDR3 spans 12 amino acids. CDR3 DNA: TGTGCCAGTCAGGCCGGGAGATACGAGCAGTACTTC. Translation gives CASQAGRYEQYF.

The V and J genes are TRBV5-1 and TRBJ2-3, with D perhaps matching TRBD2 (5 bases). This CDR3 comprises 14 residues. Germline CDR1 is SGHRS and CDR2 is YFSETQ. Trimming shortened V by 0 bases and J by 4 bases, and 9 bases separated the two germline ends. The CDR3 DNA follows: TGCGCCAGCAGCTTGGCATTGAGGGCAGATACGCAGTATTTT. Amino acid sequence: CASSLALRADTQYF.

The chain uses TRBV19 and TRBJ1-1; 9 bases align to TRBD1. The CDR3 is 17 residues long. The ends lost 8 bases at V and 5 bases at J; junction bases unmatched: 18. The germline CDR1 and CDR2 sequences are LNHDA and SQIVND (reference sequence). Here the CDR3 reads CASRSPRSGQGNTEAFF. The CDR3, as DNA: TGTGCCAGTCGATCCCCAAGGTCGGGACAGGGTAATACTGAAGCTTTCTTT.

The chain links TRBV7-3 to TRBJ2-3; the match to TRBD2 covers 15 bases. Germline V CDR1 and CDR2: SGHTA, FQGTGA. The V and J ends lost 4 bases and 4 bases, in that order; junction bases with no gene match: 3. CDR3 size: 16 residues. CDR3 in amino acids: CASSSGLAGGSDTQYF. CDR3 nucleotide sequence: TGTGCCAGCAGCTCGGGACTAGCGGGGGGTTCAGATACGCAGTATTTT. The full variable domain, rest sourced from reference TRBV7-3 and TRBJ2-3, is GAGVSQTPSNKVTEKGKYVELRCDPISGHTALYWYRQSLGQGPEFLIYFQGTGAADDSGLPNDRFFAVRPEGSVSTLKIQRTERGDSAVYLCASSSGLAGGSDTQYFGPGTRLTVL.

This chain connects TRBV19 to TRBJ1-5; 10 positions agree with TRBD1. CDR1 and CDR2 from the germline V gene are LNHDA and SQIVND (reference sequence). The CDR3 runs 16 residues. J was trimmed by 7 bases and V by 6 bases; bases with no gene match: 12. The CDR3 DNA is TGTGCCAGTAGGCAACCGGGACAGGGGTACGGGCAGCCCCAGCATTTT. This gives the protein CASRQPGQGYGQPQHF.

The rearrangement joins TRBV25-1 to TRBJ1-2; no definite D call. Looked up from germline, CDR1 is MGHDK and CDR2 is SYGVNS. The CDR3 covers 11 residues. Trimming left V 8 bases short and J 4 bases short, with 8 bases between. The CDR3 DNA follows: TGTGCCAGCTCCGGGTCCTATGGCTACACCTTC. Encoded protein: CASSGSYGYTF.